This T cell receptor beta chain was identified in a study of shared clonotypes between healthy human individuals. Study in general: For every donor, three CD4 naive, three CD4 memory, two CD8 naive and one CD8 memory plates were used.

CDR3 length equals 14 residues. V gave up 3 bases and J gave up 1 base, with 9 bases separating them. CDR1 is LNHDA and CDR2 is SQIVND in the germline V gene (reference sequence). Deep was the level at which the assay was run. DNA at about 190 ng, approximately 30,000 T cell genomes, went into sorted-subset replicate PCRs. Clones were read by immunoSEQ multiplex PCR, and TCRdb kept only the in-frame ones, dropping some. The sample lists about 2,500,000 clones; roughly nine tenths were seen once. The chain joins TRBV19 to TRBJ1-1; tentative D call: TRBD1 (6 bases). This TCR was recovered from a man aged 18-30 years in good health. Sequenced material: naive CD4+ T cells sorted from blood. Subset specified: CD45RA+ positively selected. CDR3 residues: CASSMGGPNTEAFF. The CDR3 DNA sequence: TGTGCCAGTAGTATGGGGGGCCCGAACACTGAAGCTTTCTTT.